The 6 T cell receptor beta chains below all came from one sample that was sequenced in a study of cytomegalovirus exposure and HLA in healthy donors. Primers included in the PCR were 60 Vbeta and 13 Jbeta primers. Using immunoSEQ multiplex PCR, the repertoire was profiled, and TCRdb retains in-frame clones only, with some absent. Found here are fewer than 150,000 clones, 65% to 70% of them singletons; the top ten hold under 2%. Sequenced input: PBMCs. These receptors were taken from a human donor in good health.

The V gene is TRBV28, the J gene TRBJ2-2; D might be TRBD1 (6 bases). Between the trimmed V and J ends, which lost 9 bases and 7 bases, there was a span of 15 bases. The germline gives CDR1 MDHEN, CDR2 SYDVKM. CDR3 size: 13 residues. The CDR3 spells CASTIRTDGELFF. The CDR3 bases are TGTGCCAGTACGATTCGGACAGACGGGGAGCTGTTTTTT.

V gene TRBV6-6 combines with J gene TRBJ2-1; TRBD2 matches at 12 bases. V was clipped by 5 bases and J by 5 bases; unmatched bases: 4. The CDR3 covers 15 residues. Germline V gene lookup returns CDR1 MNHNY and CDR2 SVGAGI (reference sequence). CDR3 sequence reads: CASSRTSGTNNEQFF. The DNA of the CDR3 is TGTGCCAGCAGTCGGACTAGCGGGACTAACAATGAGCAGTTCTTC.

The chain links TRBV19 to TRBJ1-1; 8 bases map to TRBD1. Germline V gene lookup returns CDR1 LNHDA and CDR2 SQIVND (reference sequence). V lost 5 bases and J lost 8; bases outside the gene matches: 13. The length of the CDR3 is 15 residues. The CDR3 is CASSSSGQGGAEAFF. CDR3 bases: TGTGCCAGTAGTTCATCCGGACAGGGAGGCGCCGAAGCTTTCTTT.

The V gene is TRBV19, the J gene TRBJ2-6; possibly TRBD2 for D (5 bases). The CDR3 totals 16 residues. V lost 1 base, J lost 1 base, and 8 bases lay in between. Germline CDR1 and CDR2: LNHDA and SQIVND (reference sequence). The chain's CDR3 is CASSIVRGSGANVLTF. The CDR3 coding sequence is TGTGCCAGTAGTATAGTACGAGGGTCTGGGGCCAACGTCCTGACTTTC.

This clone was observed once. V usage is TRBV7-9 and J usage is TRBJ2-3; D perhaps matches TRBD2 (5 bases). Trimming cost V 5 bases and J 6 bases, with 9 bases left between them. The CDR3 runs 12 residues. Germline CDR1 is SEHNR and CDR2 is FQNEAQ (reference sequence). CDR3 nucleotide sequence: TGTGCCAGCAGCCCTTTAGCGGATACGCAGTATTTT. This translates into CASSPLADTQYF.

Of note for this clone: The same CDR3 also results from other DNA sequences found in this sample. The genes are TRBV29-1 and TRBJ2-7; 9 positions match TRBD2. J gave up 2 bases and V 4 bases, and 0 bases lay outside the gene matches. Germline values: CDR1 SQVTM, CDR2 ANQGSEA. There are 12 residues in the CDR3. The chain's CDR3 is CSVASGTYEQYF. The CDR3 nucleotides are TGCAGCGTTGCTAGCGGGACCTACGAGCAGTACTTC.